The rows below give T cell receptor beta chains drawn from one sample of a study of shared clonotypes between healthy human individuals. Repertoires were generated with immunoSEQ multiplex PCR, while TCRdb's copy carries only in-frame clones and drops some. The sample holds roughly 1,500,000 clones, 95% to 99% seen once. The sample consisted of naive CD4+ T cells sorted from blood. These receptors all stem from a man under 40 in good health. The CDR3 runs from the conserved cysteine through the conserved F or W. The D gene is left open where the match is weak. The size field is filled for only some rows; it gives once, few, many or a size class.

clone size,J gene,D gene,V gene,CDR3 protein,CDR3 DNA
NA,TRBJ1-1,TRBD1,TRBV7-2,CASSKGQVLNTEAFF,TGTGCCAGCAGCAAAGGACAGGTATTGAACACTGAAGCTTTCTTT
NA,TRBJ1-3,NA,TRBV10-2,CASSESELSGNTIYF,TGCGCCAGCAGTGAGTCGGAATTATCTGGAAACACCATATATTTT
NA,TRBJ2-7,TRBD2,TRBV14,CASSSGRVLAGGQYF,TGTGCCAGCAGTTCTGGGAGGGTGCTCGCAGGAGGGCAGTACTTC
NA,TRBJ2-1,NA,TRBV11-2,CASSLGGGIYNEQFF,TGTGCCAGCAGCTTAGGTGGGGGGATCTACAATGAGCAGTTCTTC
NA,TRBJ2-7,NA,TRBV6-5,CASSYRAGYEQYF,TGTGCCAGCAGTTACAGGGCGGGATACGAGCAGTACTTC
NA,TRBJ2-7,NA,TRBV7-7,CASSLVPGADYEQYF,TGTGCCAGCAGCTTAGTCCCAGGGGCGGACTACGAGCAGTACTTC
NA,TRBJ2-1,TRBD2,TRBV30,CAWSGLAGLTNEQFF,TGTGCCTGGAGCGGACTAGCGGGGCTCACTAATGAGCAGTTCTTC
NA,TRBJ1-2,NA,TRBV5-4,CASSSGGGEGYTF,TGTGCCAGCAGCTCGGGCGGGGGCGAGGGCTACACCTTC
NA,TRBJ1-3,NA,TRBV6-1,CASSDFQGPGNTIYF,TGTGCCAGCAGTGATTTCCAGGGCCCTGGAAACACCATATATTTT
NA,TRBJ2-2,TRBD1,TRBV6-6,CASSYRQGANTGELFF,TGTGCCAGCAGTTACCGACAGGGCGCGAACACCGGGGAGCTGTTTTTT
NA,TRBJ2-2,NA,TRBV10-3,CAIRTTGTKAGELFF,TGTGCCATCAGGACAACCGGGACAAAGGCCGGGGAGCTGTTTTTT
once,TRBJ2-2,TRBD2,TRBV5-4,CASSLGLAYTGELFF,TGTGCCAGCAGCCTTGGACTAGCCTACACCGGGGAGCTGTTTTTT
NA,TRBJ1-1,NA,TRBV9,CASNRGLGNTEAFF,TGTGCCAGCAACCGGGGGCTCGGGAACACTGAAGCTTTCTTT
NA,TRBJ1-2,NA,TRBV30,CAWSAGFTYGYTF,TGTGCCTGGAGTGCGGGGTTTACCTATGGCTACACCTTC
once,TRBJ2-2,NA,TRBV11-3,CASSLDPRAGELFF,TGTGCCAGCAGCTTAGATCCCAGGGCCGGGGAGCTGTTTTTT
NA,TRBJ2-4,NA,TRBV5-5,CASSPIAELAKNIQYF,TGTGCCAGCAGCCCCATAGCGGAACTAGCCAAAAACATTCAGTACTTC
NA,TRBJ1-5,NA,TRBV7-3,CASSPINPPFQGNNQPQHF,TGTGCCAGCAGCCCTATCAACCCGCCCTTTCAGGGAAACAATCAGCCCCAGCATTTT
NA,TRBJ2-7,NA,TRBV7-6,CASSYFPSDRGGAEQYF,TGTGCCAGCAGTTATTTCCCCTCCGACAGGGGAGGGGCCGAGCAGTACTTC
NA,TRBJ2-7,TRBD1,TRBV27,CASSPGPGQGGSLSYEQYF,TGTGCCAGCAGCCCCGGACCGGGACAGGGGGGAAGCCTCTCCTACGAGCAGTACTTC
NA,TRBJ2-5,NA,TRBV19,CASSHRTGGETQYF,TGTGCCAGTAGCCACCGGACCGGCGGGGAGACCCAGTACTTC
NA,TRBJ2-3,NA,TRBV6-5,CASSYSPPHSTDTQYF,TGTGCCAGCAGTTACTCTCCCCCACATAGCACAGATACGCAGTATTTT
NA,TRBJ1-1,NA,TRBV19,CASTFQGPGARDTEAFF,TGTGCCAGTACCTTCCAGGGTCCGGGAGCAAGGGACACTGAAGCTTTCTTT
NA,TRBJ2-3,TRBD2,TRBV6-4,CASSAGGGRPFSDTQYF,TGTGCCAGCAGTGCCGGTGGCGGGAGGCCCTTTTCGGATACGCAGTATTTT
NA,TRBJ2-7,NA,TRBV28,CASSASVGYEQYF,TGTGCCAGCAGCGCGAGTGTAGGCTACGAGCAGTACTTC
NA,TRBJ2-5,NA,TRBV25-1,CASLATQYF,TGTGCCAGCCTCGCGACCCAGTACTTC
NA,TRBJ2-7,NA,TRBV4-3,CASSQDREVSYEQYF,TGCGCCAGCAGCCAAGATCGTGAGGTCTCCTACGAGCAGTACTTC
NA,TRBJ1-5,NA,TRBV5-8,CASSLFNQPQHF,TGTGCCAGCAGCTTGTTCAATCAGCCCCAGCATTTT
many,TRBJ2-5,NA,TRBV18,CASSPQETQYF,TGTGCCAGCTCACCGCAAGAGACCCAGTACTTC
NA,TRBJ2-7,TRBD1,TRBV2,CASSGPGQSYEQYF,TGTGCCAGCAGCGGGCCGGGACAGTCCTACGAGCAGTACTTC
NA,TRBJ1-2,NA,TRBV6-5,CASSSGSHYTF,TGTGCCAGCAGTTCCGGCTCCCACTACACCTTC
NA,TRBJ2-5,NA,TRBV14,CASSLIVGQQETQYF,TGTGCCAGCAGCCTAATCGTGGGTCAGCAAGAGACCCAGTACTTC
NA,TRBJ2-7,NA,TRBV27,CASRGGANPHEQYF,TGTGCCAGCAGGGGGGGGGCCAATCCCCACGAGCAGTACTTC
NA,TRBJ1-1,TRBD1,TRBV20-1,CSTGGIEAFF,TGCAGTACAGGGGGGATTGAAGCTTTCTTT
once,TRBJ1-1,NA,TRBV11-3,CASSFGGTEAFF,TGTGCCAGCAGCTTCGGGGGTACTGAAGCTTTCTTT
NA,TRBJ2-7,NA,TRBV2,CASSRRQYEQYF,TGTGCCAGCAGCCGGAGGCAGTACGAGCAGTACTTC
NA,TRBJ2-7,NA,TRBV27,CASSPNLGVERSSYEQYF,TGTGCCAGCAGTCCTAACCTAGGGGTGGAGCGGAGCTCCTACGAGCAGTACTTC